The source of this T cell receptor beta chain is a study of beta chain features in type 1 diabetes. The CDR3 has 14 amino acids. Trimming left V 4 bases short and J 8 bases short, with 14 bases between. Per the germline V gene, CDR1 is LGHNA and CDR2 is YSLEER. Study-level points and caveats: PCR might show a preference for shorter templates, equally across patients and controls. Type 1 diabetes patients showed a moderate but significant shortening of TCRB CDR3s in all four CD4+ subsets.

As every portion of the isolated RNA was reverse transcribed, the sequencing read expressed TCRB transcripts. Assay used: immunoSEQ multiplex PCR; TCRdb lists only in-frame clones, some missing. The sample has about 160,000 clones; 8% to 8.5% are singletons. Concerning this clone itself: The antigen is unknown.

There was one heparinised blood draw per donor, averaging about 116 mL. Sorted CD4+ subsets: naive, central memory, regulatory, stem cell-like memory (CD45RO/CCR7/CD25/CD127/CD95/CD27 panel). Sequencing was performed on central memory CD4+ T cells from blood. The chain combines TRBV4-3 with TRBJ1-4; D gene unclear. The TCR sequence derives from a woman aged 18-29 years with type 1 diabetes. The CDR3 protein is CASSPRYEREKLFF. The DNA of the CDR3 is TGCGCCAGCAGCCCCCGGTACGAGAGGGAAAAACTGTTTTTT.